This passage covers 20 T cell receptor beta chains from one sample sequenced in a study of blood T cell repertoires in COVID-19. Repertoires were generated with immunoSEQ multiplex PCR, while TCRdb's copy carries only in-frame clones and drops some. The profile shows 200,000 or so clones, approximately 80% of them singletons. The sample taken for sequencing was PBMCs or T cells enriched from blood (not recorded which). These receptors were collected from a man in his fifties or sixties who had recovered from COVID-19.

The J gene is TRBJ1-6, the V gene TRBV9; D uncertain. Germline loops: CDR1 SGDLS, CDR2 YYNGEE. This CDR3 has 15 residues. V lost 0 bases and J lost 6, with 10 bases in between. The CDR3 spells CASSVVPGGNSPLHF. The CDR3 region has the DNA TGTGCCAGCAGCGTAGTACCGGGAGGTAATTCACCCCTCCACTTT.

The V gene is TRBV19, the J gene TRBJ1-2; 8 bases line up with TRBD1. This CDR3 contains 14 residues. The junction had 4 bases not matched to a gene; V was cut back by 5 bases and J by 2 bases. Germline loops: CDR1 LNHDA, CDR2 SQIVND (reference sequence). As DNA, the CDR3 is TGTGCCAGTAGTTCCTGGACAGGGAACTATGGCTACACCTTC. Its translation: CASSSWTGNYGYTF.

In its sample, this clone was seen a few times. The genes are TRBV27 and TRBJ2-7, with 7 bases fitting TRBD2. J lost 5 bases, V lost 2 bases, and 6 bases had no gene match. The CDR3 is 14 amino acids. Germline-derived CDR1 and CDR2 are MNHEY and SMNVEV (reference sequence). Written as DNA, the CDR3 is TGTGCCAGCAGTTTAACGGGACTATTGAACGAGCAGTACTTC. The encoded protein is CASSLTGLLNEQYF.

The J gene is TRBJ2-3, the V gene TRBV6-5; 8 nucleotides align to TRBD2. V shed 6 bases, J shed 3 bases, and the junction held 8 bases outside the gene matches. Germline CDR1 reads MNHEY; CDR2 reads SVGAGI. The CDR3 is made up of 15 amino acids. DNA for the CDR3: TGTGCCAGCAGCCGGGGGGGGGTCGGAACAGATACGCAGTATTTT. As protein: CASSRGGVGTDTQYF.

The chain has TRBV11-3 and TRBJ2-1; 13 nucleotides line up with TRBD2. CDR1 and CDR2 (germline): SGHNT, YENEEA. The CDR3 has 16 residues. V lost 2 bases, J lost 7 bases, and 5 bases stayed unmatched. The CDR3 DNA reads TGTGCCAGCAGCTTACAGACGACTAGCGGGGGGAATGAGCAGTTCTTC. Protein product: CASSLQTTSGGNEQFF.

The rearrangement uses TRBV7-9 and TRBJ1-1, with a tentative D call TRBD1 (6 bases). The V end was cut by 5 bases, the J end by 1 base, with 14 bases between. Per the germline V gene, CDR1 is SEHNR and CDR2 is FQNEAQ (reference sequence). The CDR3 totals 15 residues. CDR3 bases: TGTGCCAGCAGCCCGTGGGGGGGCGCGAACACTGAAGCTTTCTTT. Protein: CASSPWGGANTEAFF.

The chain joins TRBV7-2 to TRBJ1-2; TRBD1 is a possible D gene (6 bases). Germline assignment: CDR1 SGHTA and CDR2 FQGNSA. V was trimmed by 1 base and J by 4 bases, leaving 13 bases between them. This CDR3 has 15 residues. CDR3 amino acids: CASSLDNRALYGYTF. CDR3 nucleotide sequence: TGTGCCAGCAGCTTAGATAACAGGGCCCTCTATGGCTACACCTTC.

The chain employs TRBV11-3 and TRBJ2-7; D is unresolved. The germline V and J ends were trimmed by 0 bases and 3 bases, with 12 bases remaining between them. The V gene's germline CDR1 is SGHNT and CDR2 YENEEA. The CDR3 extends over 15 amino acids. This CDR3 is CASSLDRLGYYEQYF. CDR3 nucleotides: TGTGCCAGCAGCTTAGACCGACTGGGTTACTACGAGCAGTACTTC.

The chain is built from TRBV11-3 and TRBJ2-5, with D perhaps matching TRBD1 (5 bases). CDR3 size: 13 residues. In germline, CDR1 is SGHNT, CDR2 YENEEA. Trimming took 5 bases from V and 3 from J, leaving 10 bases between them. The CDR3 nucleotides read TGTGCCAGCAGCGCCGACAGAGAAGAGACCCAGTACTTC. Protein: CASSADREETQYF.

The rearrangement links TRBV15 to TRBJ1-5, with 7 nucleotides matching TRBD1. With V trimmed by 4 bases and J by 4 bases, 10 bases remained unmatched. CDR3 length equals 16 residues. Per germline, CDR1 LNHNV and CDR2 YYDKDF (reference sequence). CDR3 in amino acids: CATSMVTGVGNQPQHF. DNA for the CDR3: TGTGCCACCAGCATGGTTACAGGGGTTGGGAATCAGCCCCAGCATTTT.

The chain is built from TRBV5-1 and TRBJ1-3, with TRBD1 identical over 9 bases. The CDR3 runs to 17 residues. CDR1 is SGHRS and CDR2 is YFSETQ in the germline V gene. Trimming cost V 4 bases and J 0 bases; bases outside gene matches: 8. The CDR3 DNA sequence: TGCGCCAGCAGCCCGTCCACGACAGGGGGCTCTGGAAACACCATATATTTT. This codes for CASSPSTTGGSGNTIYF.

The chain uses TRBV5-1 and TRBJ1-1, with D unresolved. V gave up 7 bases and J gave up 5 bases, with 12 bases separating them. The germline V gene has CDR1 SGHRS and CDR2 YFSETQ. The CDR3 is made up of 12 amino acids. CDR3 sequence: CASAREGTEAFF. CDR3 nucleotides: TGCGCCAGCGCCCGGGAGGGAACTGAAGCTTTCTTT. The whole variable domain, remainder taken from reference TRBV5-1 and TRBJ1-1, is KAGVTQTPRYLIKTRGQQVTLSCSPISGHRSVSWYQQTPGQGLQFLFEYFSETQRNKGNFPGRFSGRQFSNSRSEMNVSTLELGDSALYLCASAREGTEAFFGQGTRLTVV.

The chain carries TRBV12-5 and TRBJ2-2; D gene ambiguous. Per germline, CDR1 LGHNT and CDR2 FRNRAP. Trimming removed 6 bases from V and 1 base from J, with 3 bases in between. This CDR3 region has 12 residues. This CDR3 is CASGLNTGELFF. The DNA of the CDR3 is TGTGCTAGTGGCCTGAACACCGGGGAGCTGTTTTTT.

V gene TRBV29-1 combines with J gene TRBJ1-1; D ambiguous. This CDR3 region has 14 residues. CDR1 is SQVTM and CDR2 is ANQGSEA in the germline V gene. V lost 3 bases and J lost 1, with 12 bases in between. The CDR3 DNA reads as TGCAGCGTTGACCCTAGCCAGGCGAACACTGAAGCTTTCTTT. Its protein product is CSVDPSQANTEAFF.

The chain carries TRBV10-3 and TRBJ1-6; no clear D. Per the germline V gene, CDR1 is ENHRY and CDR2 is SYGVKD. The V end was cut by 9 bases, the J end by 9 bases, with 15 bases between. There are 13 residues in the CDR3. CDR3 amino acids: CAMTEEPSSPLHF. The CDR3 DNA follows: TGTGCCATGACCGAGGAACCGAGTTCACCCCTCCACTTT.

The chain has TRBV7-2 and TRBJ1-6; D call uncertain. CDR1 is SGHTA, CDR2 FQGNSA, per germline. V was trimmed by 1 base and J by 6 bases, leaving 7 bases between them. The CDR3 sequence is 14 residues long. CDR3 in amino acids: CASSLGQVNSPLHF. In nucleotides, the CDR3 is TGTGCCAGCAGCTTAGGGCAGGTTAATTCACCCCTCCACTTT.

The CDR3 loop reads CASSQDYSSTDTQYF. The CDR3, as DNA: TGCGCCAGCAGCCAGGACTACTCTAGCACAGATACGCAGTATTTT. The rearrangement joins TRBV4-1 to TRBJ2-3; the D gene is possibly TRBD2 (6 bases). The V and J ends lost 3 bases and 0 bases respectively, with 10 bases between them. The CDR3 has 15 amino acids. Germline CDR1 MGHRA, CDR2 YSYEKL.

The chain carries TRBV4-2 and TRBJ2-3; TRBD2 matches 15 bases. CDR1 and CDR2 from the germline V gene are LGHNA and YNFKEQ. This CDR3 comprises 15 residues. Trimming took 2 bases from V and 10 from J; bases not matched to a gene: 4. The CDR3 protein is CASSQPGTSGGSQYF. CDR3 sequence (DNA): TGTGCCAGCAGCCAACCCGGGACTAGCGGGGGGTCGCAGTATTTT.

J is TRBJ1-2 and V is TRBV13; D is perhaps TRBD1 (6 bases). This CDR3 is built from 13 residues. V lost 6 bases to trimming and J lost 7 bases, with 15 bases between them. CDR1 and CDR2 from the germline V gene are PRHDT and FYEKMQ (reference sequence). The CDR3 spells CASSPGQSGGYTF. The CDR3 bases are TGTGCCAGCAGTCCCGGACAGTCGGGTGGCTACACCTTC.

The chain recombines TRBV9 with TRBJ1-1; no clear D gene. The V end was cut by 3 bases, the J end by 10 bases, with 16 bases between. CDR3 length: 13 amino acids. Germline V CDR1 and CDR2: SGDLS, YYNGEE. CDR3 bases: TGTGCCAGCAGCGCCAAGGGAGATATCGGAGCTTTCTTT. Protein: CASSAKGDIGAFF.